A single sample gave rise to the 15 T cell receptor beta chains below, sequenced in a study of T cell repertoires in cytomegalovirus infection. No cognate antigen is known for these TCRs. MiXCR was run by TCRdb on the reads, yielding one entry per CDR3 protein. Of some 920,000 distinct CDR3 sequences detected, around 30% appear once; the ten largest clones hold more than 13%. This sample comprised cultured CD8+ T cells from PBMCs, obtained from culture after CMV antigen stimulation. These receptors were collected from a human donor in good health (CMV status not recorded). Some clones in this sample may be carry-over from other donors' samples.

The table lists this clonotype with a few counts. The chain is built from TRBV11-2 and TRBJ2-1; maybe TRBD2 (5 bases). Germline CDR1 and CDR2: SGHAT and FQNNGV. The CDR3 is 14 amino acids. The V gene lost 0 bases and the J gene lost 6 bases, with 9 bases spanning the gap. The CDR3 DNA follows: TGTGCCAGCAGCTTAGAAGCTAGCAGCAATGAGCAGTTCTTC. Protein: CASSLEASSNEQFF. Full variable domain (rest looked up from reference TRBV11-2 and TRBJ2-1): EAGVAQSPRYKIIEKRQSVAFWCNPISGHATLYWYQQILGQGPKLLIQFQNNGVVDDSQLPKDRFSAERLKGVDSTLKIQPAKLEDSAVYLCASSLEASSNEQFFGPGTRLTVL.

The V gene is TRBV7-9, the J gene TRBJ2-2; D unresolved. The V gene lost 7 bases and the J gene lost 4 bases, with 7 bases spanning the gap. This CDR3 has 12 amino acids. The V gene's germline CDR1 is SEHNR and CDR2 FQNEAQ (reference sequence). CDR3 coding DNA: TGTGCCAGCACCCAGGCCACCGGGGAGCTGTTTTTT. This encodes CASTQATGELFF.

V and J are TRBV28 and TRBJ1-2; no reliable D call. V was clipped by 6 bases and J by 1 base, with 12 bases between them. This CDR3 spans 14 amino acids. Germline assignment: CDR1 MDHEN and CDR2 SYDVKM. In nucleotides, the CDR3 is TGTGCCAGCAGAGCGCCGACGGATAACTATGGCTACACCTTC. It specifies CASRAPTDNYGYTF.

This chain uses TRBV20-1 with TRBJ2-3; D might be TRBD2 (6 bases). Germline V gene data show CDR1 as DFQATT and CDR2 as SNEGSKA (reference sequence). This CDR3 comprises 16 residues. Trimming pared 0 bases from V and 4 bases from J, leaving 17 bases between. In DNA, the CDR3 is TGCAGTGCTAGAGATCGGCTAGCGCCCCGGGCAGATACGCAGTATTTT. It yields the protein CSARDRLAPRADTQYF.

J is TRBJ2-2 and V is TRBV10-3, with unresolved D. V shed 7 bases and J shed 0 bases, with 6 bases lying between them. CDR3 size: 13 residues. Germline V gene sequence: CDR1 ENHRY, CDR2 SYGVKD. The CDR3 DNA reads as TGTGCCATCAAAACTTCGAACACCGGGGAGCTGTTTTTT. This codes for CAIKTSNTGELFF.

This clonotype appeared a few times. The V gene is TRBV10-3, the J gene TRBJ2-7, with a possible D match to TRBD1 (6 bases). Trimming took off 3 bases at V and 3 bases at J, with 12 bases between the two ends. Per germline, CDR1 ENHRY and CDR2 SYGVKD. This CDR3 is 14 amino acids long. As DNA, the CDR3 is TGTGCCATCAGTGATATGGGGACATTCTACGAGCAGTACGTC. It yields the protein CAISDMGTFYEQYV.

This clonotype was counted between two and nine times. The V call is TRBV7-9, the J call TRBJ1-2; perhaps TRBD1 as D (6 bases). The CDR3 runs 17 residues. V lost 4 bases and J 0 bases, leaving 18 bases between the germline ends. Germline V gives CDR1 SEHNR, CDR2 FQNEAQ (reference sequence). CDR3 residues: CASSSTQEGGTNYGYTF. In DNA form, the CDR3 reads TGTGCCAGCAGCTCCACCCAGGAGGGGGGGACTAACTATGGCTACACCTTC.

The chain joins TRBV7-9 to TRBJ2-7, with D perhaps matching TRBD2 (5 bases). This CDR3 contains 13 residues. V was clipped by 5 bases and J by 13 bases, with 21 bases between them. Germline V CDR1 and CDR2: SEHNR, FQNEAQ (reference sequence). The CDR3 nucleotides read TGTGCCAGCAGCCCTACCGGGGAGTCATCCCTTTACTTC. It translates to CASSPTGESSLYF.

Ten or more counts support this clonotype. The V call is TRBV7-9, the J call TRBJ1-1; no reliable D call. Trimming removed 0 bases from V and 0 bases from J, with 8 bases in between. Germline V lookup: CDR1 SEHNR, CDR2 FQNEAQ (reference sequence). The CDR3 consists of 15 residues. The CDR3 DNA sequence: TGTGCCAGCAGCTTAGCGCAACAGCTGAACACTGAAGCTTTCTTT. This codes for CASSLAQQLNTEAFF.

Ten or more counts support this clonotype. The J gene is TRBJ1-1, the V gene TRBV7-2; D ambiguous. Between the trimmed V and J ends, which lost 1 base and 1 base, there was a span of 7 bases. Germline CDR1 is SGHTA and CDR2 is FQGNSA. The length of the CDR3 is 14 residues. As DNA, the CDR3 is TGTGCCAGCAGCTTAGGTAGTCAGAACACTGAAGCTTTCTTT. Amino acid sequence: CASSLGSQNTEAFF.

CDR3 sequence (DNA): TGTGCCATCAGTGAGCCGGGACTAGCGCCCGACTCCTACAATGAGCAGTTCTTC. It codes for CAISEPGLAPDSYNEQFF. This chain joins TRBV10-3 and TRBJ2-1; 10 bases are a match to TRBD2. From germline, CDR1 is ENHRY and CDR2 SYGVKD. Trimming at V came to 2 bases and at J to 0 bases, leaving 7 bases not matched to a gene. The CDR3 sequence is 18 residues long.

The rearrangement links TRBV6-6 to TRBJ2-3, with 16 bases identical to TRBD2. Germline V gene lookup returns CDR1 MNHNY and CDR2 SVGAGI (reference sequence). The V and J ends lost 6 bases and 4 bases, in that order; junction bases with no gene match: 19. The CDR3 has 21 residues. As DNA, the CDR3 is TGTGCCAGCAGCCCGATGTATCCCGGGACTAGCGGGGGGGCCGTCCCAGATACGCAGTATTTT. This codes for CASSPMYPGTSGGAVPDTQYF.

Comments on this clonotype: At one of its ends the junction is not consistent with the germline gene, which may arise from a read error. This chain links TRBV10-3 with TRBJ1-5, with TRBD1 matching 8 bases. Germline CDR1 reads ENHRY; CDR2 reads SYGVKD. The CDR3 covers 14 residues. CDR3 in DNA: TGTGCCACGCATATCGGACAGGGCAAACAGCCCCAGCATTTT. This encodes CATHIGQGKQPQHF.

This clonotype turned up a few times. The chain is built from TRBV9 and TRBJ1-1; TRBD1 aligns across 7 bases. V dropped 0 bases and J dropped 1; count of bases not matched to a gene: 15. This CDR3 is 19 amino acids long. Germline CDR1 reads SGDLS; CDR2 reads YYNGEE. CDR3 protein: CASSVAGARNRGRNTEAFF. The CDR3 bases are TGTGCCAGCAGCGTAGCGGGGGCCCGAAACAGGGGTAGGAACACTGAAGCTTTCTTT.

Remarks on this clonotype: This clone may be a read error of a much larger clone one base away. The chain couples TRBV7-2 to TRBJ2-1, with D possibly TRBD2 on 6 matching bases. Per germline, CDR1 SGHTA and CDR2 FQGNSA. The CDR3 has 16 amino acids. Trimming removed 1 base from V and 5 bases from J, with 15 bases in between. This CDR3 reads CASSLGSRGRHNEQFF. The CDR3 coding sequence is TGTGCCAGCAGCTTAGGGTCGCGGGGCCGGCACAATGAGCAGTTCTTC.